This TCR beta chain stems from a study of immune heterogeneity within non-small cell lung tumors. Amplifying TCR beta CDR3 involved multiplex PCR carried out with 32 V and 13 J primers. Via MiXCR, TCRdb re-called the multiplex PCR reads, giving one row per CDR3 protein. Found here are approximately 29,000 distinct CDR3 sequences, around 26% of them singletons; the top ten hold around 3.9%. Genomic DNA from bulk tumor acted as the template, and roughly 0.55 ug was loaded per sample. In surgery, several biopsies were collected from each primary tumor at widely spaced sites. Untreated, newly diagnosed non-small cell lung cancer patients underwent curative surgery. The clonotype was recovered from a man between 35 and 55 years old with non-small cell lung cancer. Input material: lung tumor tissue.

The CDR3 DNA reads as TGTGCCAGCAGCCGTCCTTTTTCATCTAGCACAGATACGCAGTATTTT. Its translation: CASSRPFSSSTDTQYF. The J gene is TRBJ2-3, the V gene TRBV3-1; no clear D. The CDR3 contains 16 residues. With 4 bases removed from V and 0 bases from J, the gap between germline ends came to 14 bases. Germline CDR1 LGHDT, CDR2 YNNKEL (reference sequence).